One T cell receptor (beta chain) is described in this entry. The target antigen is unknown. Selected positively for CCR7 and CD45RO-negative, naive CD8 cells excluded terminally differentiated effector memory CD45RA+ cells. The table came from immunoSEQ multiplex PCR; TCRdb's copy has only in-frame clones and leaves some out. In the table there are about 800,000 clones, 96% of which are singletons. The source of the sample is a study of shared clonotypes between healthy human individuals. In the study overall: Each donor contributed plates that comprised three CD4 naive, three CD4 memory, two CD8 naive and one CD8 memory. Study outcomes and limitations: In having few donors, the study represented limited genetic and exposure-history diversity. Relative to clonotypes present in all four donors, those not shared had lower generation probabilities. Sampling used blood alone; tissue repertoires probably differ.

Deletions cut 6 bases from V and 5 bases from J, with 19 bases between. Looked up from germline, CDR1 is MGHRA and CDR2 is YSYEKL. The CDR3 is 15 amino acids. The sample consisted of naive CD8+ T cells sorted from blood. The chain couples TRBV4-1 to TRBJ1-2, with D tentatively TRBD1 (5 bases). The receptor was derived from a man in his thirties or forties in good health. The CDR3 region has the DNA TGCGCCAGCAGTACTACCTTTGGGGACTTTTATGGCTACACCTTC. Translation gives CASSTTFGDFYGYTF.